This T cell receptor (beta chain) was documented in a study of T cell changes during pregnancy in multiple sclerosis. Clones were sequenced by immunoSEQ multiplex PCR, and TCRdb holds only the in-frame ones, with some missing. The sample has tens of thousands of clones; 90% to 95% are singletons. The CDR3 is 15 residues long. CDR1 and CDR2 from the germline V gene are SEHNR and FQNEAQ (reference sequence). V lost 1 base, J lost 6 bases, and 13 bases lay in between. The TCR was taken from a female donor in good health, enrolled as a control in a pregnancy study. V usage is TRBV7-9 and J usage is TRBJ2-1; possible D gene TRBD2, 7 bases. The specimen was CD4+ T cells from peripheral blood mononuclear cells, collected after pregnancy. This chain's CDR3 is CASSLVGGVGNEQFF. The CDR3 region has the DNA TGTGCCAGCAGCTTAGTAGGGGGGGTAGGCAATGAGCAGTTCTTC.